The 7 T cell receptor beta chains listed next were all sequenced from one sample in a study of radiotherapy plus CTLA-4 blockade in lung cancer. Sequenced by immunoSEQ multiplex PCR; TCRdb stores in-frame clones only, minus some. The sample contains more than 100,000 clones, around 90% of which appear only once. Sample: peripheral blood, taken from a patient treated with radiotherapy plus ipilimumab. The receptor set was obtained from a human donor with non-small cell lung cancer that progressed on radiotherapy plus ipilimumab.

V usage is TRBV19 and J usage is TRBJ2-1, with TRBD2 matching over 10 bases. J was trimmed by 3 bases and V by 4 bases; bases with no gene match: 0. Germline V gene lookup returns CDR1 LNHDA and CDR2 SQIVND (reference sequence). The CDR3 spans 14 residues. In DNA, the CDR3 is TGTGCCAGTAGTACTAGCGGGGGCTACAATGAGCAGTTCTTC. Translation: CASSTSGGYNEQFF. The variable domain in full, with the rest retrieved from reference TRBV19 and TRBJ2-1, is DGGITQSPKYLFRKEGQNVTLSCEQNLNHDAMYWYRQDPGQGLRLIYYSQIVNDFQKGDIAEGYSVSREKKESFPLTVTSAQKNPTAFYLCASSTSGGYNEQFFGPGTRLTVL.

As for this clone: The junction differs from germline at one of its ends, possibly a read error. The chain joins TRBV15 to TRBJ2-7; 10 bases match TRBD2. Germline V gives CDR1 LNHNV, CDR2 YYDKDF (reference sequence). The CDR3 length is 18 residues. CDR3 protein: CATSGDLSRSGRGYEQYF. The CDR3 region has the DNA TGTGCCACCAGCGGAGATCTTTCAAGGAGCGGGAGGGGGTACGAGCAGTACTTC.

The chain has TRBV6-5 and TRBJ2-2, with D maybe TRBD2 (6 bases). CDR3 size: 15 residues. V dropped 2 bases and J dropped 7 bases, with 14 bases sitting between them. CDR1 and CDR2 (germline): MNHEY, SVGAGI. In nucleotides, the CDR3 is TGTGCCAGCAGTTACGGACGGGAGAGAGACGGGGAGCTGTTTTTT. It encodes CASSYGRERDGELFF.

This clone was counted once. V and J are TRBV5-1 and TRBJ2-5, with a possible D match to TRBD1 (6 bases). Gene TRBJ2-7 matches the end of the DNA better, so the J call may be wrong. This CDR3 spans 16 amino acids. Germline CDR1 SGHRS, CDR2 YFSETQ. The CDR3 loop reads CASSLALSAGVNEQYF. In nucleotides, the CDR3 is TGCGCCAGCAGCTTGGCCCTCTCAGCAGGGGTAAACGAGCAGTACTTC.

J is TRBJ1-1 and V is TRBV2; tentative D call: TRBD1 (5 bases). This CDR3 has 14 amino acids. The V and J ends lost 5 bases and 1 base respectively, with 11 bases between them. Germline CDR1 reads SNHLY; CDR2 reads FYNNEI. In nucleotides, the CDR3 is TGTGCCAGCAGTAGGCAGGGACCGAACACTGAAGCTTTCTTT. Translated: CASSRQGPNTEAFF. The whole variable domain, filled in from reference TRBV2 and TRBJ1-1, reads EPEVTQTPSHQVTQMGQEVILRCVPISNHLYFYWYRQILGQKVEFLVSFYNNEISEKSEIFDDQFSVERPDGSNFTLKIRSTKLEDSAMYFCASSRQGPNTEAFFGQGTRLTVV.

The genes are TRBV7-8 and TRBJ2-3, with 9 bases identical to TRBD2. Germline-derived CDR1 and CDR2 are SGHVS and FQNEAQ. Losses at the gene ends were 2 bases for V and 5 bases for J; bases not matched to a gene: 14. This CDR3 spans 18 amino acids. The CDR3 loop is CASSLSASGVVQRDTQYF. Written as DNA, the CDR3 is TGTGCCAGCAGCTTATCGGCTAGCGGGGTGGTGCAGCGAGATACGCAGTATTTT.

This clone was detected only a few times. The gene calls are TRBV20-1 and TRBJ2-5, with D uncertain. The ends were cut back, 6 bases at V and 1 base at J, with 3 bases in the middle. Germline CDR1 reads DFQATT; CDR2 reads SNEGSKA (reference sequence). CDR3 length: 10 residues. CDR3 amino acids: CSAAQETQYF. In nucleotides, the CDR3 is TGCAGTGCCGCCCAAGAGACCCAGTACTTC.